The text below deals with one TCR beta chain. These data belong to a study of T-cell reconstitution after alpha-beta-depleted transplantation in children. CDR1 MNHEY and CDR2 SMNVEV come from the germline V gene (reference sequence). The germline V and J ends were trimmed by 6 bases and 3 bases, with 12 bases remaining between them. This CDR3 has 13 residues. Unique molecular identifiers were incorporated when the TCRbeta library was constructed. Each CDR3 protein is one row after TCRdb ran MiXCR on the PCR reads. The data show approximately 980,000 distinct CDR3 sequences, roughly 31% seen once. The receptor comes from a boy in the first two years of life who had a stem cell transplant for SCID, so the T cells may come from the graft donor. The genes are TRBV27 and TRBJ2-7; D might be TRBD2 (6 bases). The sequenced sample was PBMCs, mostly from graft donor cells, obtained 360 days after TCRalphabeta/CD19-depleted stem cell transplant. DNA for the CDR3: TGTGCCAGCAGCCGTCGGGGGAGCTACGAGCAGTACTTC. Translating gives CASSRRGSYEQYF.